Following are 22 T cell receptor beta chains from one sample sequenced in a study of T cell changes during pregnancy in multiple sclerosis. Assay used: immunoSEQ multiplex PCR; TCRdb lists only in-frame clones, some missing. The profile shows approximately 90,000 clones, approximately 92% of them singletons. The source was peripheral blood, collected after pregnancy. The receptors shown here come from a female donor with multiple sclerosis, enrolled in a pregnancy study.

The rearrangement joins TRBV6-5 to TRBJ1-1; D uncertain. The CDR3 extends over 15 amino acids. Trimming took off 0 bases at V and 0 bases at J, with 8 bases between the two ends. Looked up from germline, CDR1 is MNHEY and CDR2 is SVGAGI. CDR3 sequence: CASSYSGGLNTEAFF. CDR3 coding DNA: TGTGCCAGCAGTTACTCCGGAGGTTTGAACACTGAAGCTTTCTTT.

The rearrangement joins TRBV6-1 to TRBJ1-3, with TRBD1 identical over 7 bases. The length of the CDR3 is 13 residues. CDR1 MNHNS and CDR2 SASEGT come from the germline V gene. The J segment lost 4 bases and the V segment lost 7 bases, leaving 4 bases of the junction unmatched. The CDR3 DNA sequence: TGTGCCAGCAAGCTACAGGGGGGAAACACCATATATTTT. Its protein is CASKLQGGNTIYF.

The V and J genes are TRBV6-5 and TRBJ2-7; 7 nucleotides line up with TRBD2. Germline V CDR1 and CDR2: MNHEY, SVGAGI. The CDR3 is 14 amino acids. V was pared by 2 bases and J by 3 bases, with 4 bases of the junction left unmatched. In DNA, the CDR3 is TGTGCCAGCAGTTACGGGGGGGAGAGCTACGAGCAGTACTTC. This gives the protein CASSYGGESYEQYF.

The chain combines TRBV4-1 with TRBJ1-3; D call uncertain. This CDR3 is built from 16 residues. Between the trimmed V and J ends, which lost 0 bases and 2 bases, there was a span of 11 bases. The germline gives CDR1 MGHRA, CDR2 YSYEKL. CDR3: CASSQERYGAGNTIYF. The CDR3, as DNA: TGCGCCAGCAGCCAAGAAAGGTACGGGGCTGGAAACACCATATATTTT.

The CDR3 sequence is CAGDSQGDYGYTF. In DNA form, the CDR3 reads TGTGCCGGCGATAGCCAGGGGGATTATGGCTACACCTTC. This chain uses TRBV6-1 with TRBJ1-2, with 7 bases matching TRBD1. Germline V gene lookup returns CDR1 MNHNS and CDR2 SASEGT. V lost 11 bases, J lost 5 bases, and 11 bases stayed unmatched. The CDR3 totals 13 residues.

V gene TRBV9 combines with J gene TRBJ1-4; D is possibly TRBD1 (5 bases). The CDR3 loop spans 16 amino acids. Germline-derived CDR1 and CDR2 are SGDLS and YYNGEE. V was pared by 0 bases and J by 7 bases, with 16 bases between. Here the CDR3 reads CASSVGDLGGTEKLFF. The CDR3 DNA sequence: TGTGCCAGCAGCGTAGGAGACCTGGGAGGGACTGAAAAACTGTTTTTT.

This clone occurred once. The genes are TRBV6-1 and TRBJ2-3; D is unclear. V lost 6 bases and J lost 3, with 4 bases in between. From germline, CDR1 is MNHNS and CDR2 SASEGT. This CDR3 spans 11 amino acids. This CDR3 is CASRQTDTQYF. The CDR3 nucleotides read TGTGCCAGCAGGCAGACAGATACGCAGTATTTT.

The chain links TRBV4-2 to TRBJ2-7; 10 nucleotides align to TRBD1. This CDR3 has 16 residues. The J segment lost 4 bases and the V segment lost 4 bases, leaving 10 bases of the junction unmatched. The germline CDR1 and CDR2 sequences are LGHNA and YNFKEQ. The CDR3, as DNA: TGTGCCAGCAGCCCATCCGGGACAGGGGTTGGGTACGAGCAGTACTTC. Its translation: CASSPSGTGVGYEQYF.

The chain recombines TRBV5-6 with TRBJ2-7; D is perhaps TRBD1 (5 bases). The germline V and J ends were trimmed by 6 bases and 3 bases, with 7 bases remaining between them. Germline values: CDR1 SGHDT, CDR2 YYEEEE. The CDR3 length is 11 residues. This chain's CDR3 is CASTDSYEQYF. CDR3 DNA: TGTGCCAGCACCGACAGCTACGAGCAGTACTTC.

CDR3 nucleotide sequence: TGTGCCAGCAGCCAAGTTGGGACTAGCGGGAGGGCCAATGAGCAGTTCTTC. Amino acids: CASSQVGTSGRANEQFF. The chain has TRBV4-2 and TRBJ2-1; 16 bases align to TRBD2. The CDR3 is 17 amino acids. CDR1 LGHNA and CDR2 YNFKEQ come from the germline V gene. V lost 1 base, J lost 6 bases, and 3 bases stayed unmatched.

J is TRBJ1-5 and V is TRBV27, with TRBD1 matching over 8 bases. CDR1 MNHEY and CDR2 SMNVEV come from the germline V gene (reference sequence). The CDR3 is 14 amino acids. Trimming removed 7 bases from V and 6 bases from J; junction bases left unmatched: 8. CDR3 loop: CASNPTGESQPQHF. In DNA form, the CDR3 reads TGTGCCAGCAACCCGACAGGGGAGAGTCAGCCCCAGCATTTT.

This clone showed up just a few times. This sequence joins TRBV7-3 and TRBJ1-1; no reliable D call. This CDR3 spans 16 amino acids. Germline CDR1 reads SGHTA; CDR2 reads FQGTGA. The germline V and J ends were trimmed by 2 bases and 5 bases, with 18 bases remaining between them. The CDR3: CASSLEHGRENTEAFF. The CDR3 nucleotides are TGTGCCAGCAGCTTAGAACATGGACGGGAGAATACTGAAGCTTTCTTT.

The V and J genes are TRBV30 and TRBJ1-1, with a weak D call TRBD1 (6 bases). From germline, CDR1 is GTSNPN and CDR2 SVGIG (reference sequence). CDR3 length equals 11 residues. The V end lost 4 bases, the J end lost 11 bases, and 14 bases lay between the germline ends. The CDR3 loop reads CAWTRGGRAFF. The DNA of the CDR3 is TGTGCCTGGACTAGGGGGGGTCGGGCTTTCTTT.

The chain recombines TRBV28 with TRBJ1-2; 7 bases line up with TRBD1. CDR3 length equals 15 residues. CDR1 MDHEN and CDR2 SYDVKM come from the germline V gene. J lost 3 bases, V lost 3 bases, and 7 bases had no gene match. The chain's CDR3 is CASSFFGDRDYGYTF. DNA for the CDR3: TGTGCCAGCAGTTTTTTCGGAGACAGGGACTATGGCTACACCTTC.

The chain employs TRBV4-3 and TRBJ1-3; D gene uncertain. The CDR3 is 16 residues long. V was cut by 1 base and J by 0 bases, with 10 bases left in between. Germline CDR1 LGHNA, CDR2 YSLEER. The CDR3 DNA reads TGCGCCAGCAGCCAAGTTCCAGAATCCTCTGGAAACACCATATATTTT. Translated: CASSQVPESSGNTIYF.

The genes are TRBV29-1 and TRBJ2-1; 14 bases line up with TRBD2. J gave up 2 bases and V 1 base, and 1 base lay outside the gene matches. The CDR3 loop spans 16 amino acids. Germline-derived CDR1 and CDR2 are SQVTM and ANQGSEA. The CDR3 DNA reads as TGCAGCGTTGAAGGACTAGCGGGGGGGCCCTACAATGAGCAGTTCTTC. This translates into CSVEGLAGGPYNEQFF.

The V gene is TRBV5-1, the J gene TRBJ1-1; 10 nucleotides match TRBD1. V was clipped by 2 bases and J by 5 bases; unmatched bases: 3. Germline-derived CDR1 and CDR2 are SGHRS and YFSETQ. CDR3 length: 14 residues. The CDR3 spells CASSLGTGATEAFF. The CDR3 nucleotides are TGCGCCAGCAGCTTAGGGACAGGGGCGACTGAAGCTTTCTTT.

The chain is built from TRBV7-7 and TRBJ2-5; D not certain. Germline assignment: CDR1 SSHAT and CDR2 FNYEAQ (reference sequence). The CDR3 is made up of 14 amino acids. The germline V and J ends were trimmed by 2 bases and 1 base, with 8 bases remaining between them. CDR3 protein: CASSLSPGQETQYF. Here the CDR3 DNA reads TGTGCCAGCAGCTTAAGTCCGGGCCAAGAGACCCAGTACTTC.

The genes are TRBV6-5 and TRBJ2-5; D is perhaps TRBD1 (6 bases). The CDR3 has 15 residues. The V end was cut by 6 bases, the J end by 7 bases, with 21 bases between. Looked up from germline, CDR1 is MNHEY and CDR2 is SVGAGI. DNA of the CDR3: TGTGCCAGCAGCCTCGGACAGTCGTGGACTCGGACCCAGTACTTC. Residues: CASSLGQSWTRTQYF.

This chain connects TRBV7-2 to TRBJ2-7, with D unresolved. V gave up 4 bases and J gave up 4 bases, with 8 bases separating them. Germline V gives CDR1 SGHTA, CDR2 FQGNSA. This CDR3 has 12 amino acids. CDR3 in DNA: TGTGCCAGCAGCTCCCCACTTTACGAGCAGTACTTC. Encoded protein: CASSSPLYEQYF.

The gene calls are TRBV7-9 and TRBJ1-2; 7 bases map to TRBD1. Germline CDR1 is SEHNR and CDR2 is FQNEAQ (reference sequence). V shed 4 bases, J shed 8 bases, and the junction held 4 bases outside the gene matches. The CDR3 covers 12 residues. CDR3 DNA sequence: TGTGCCAGCAGCTCCCAAGGGGGCGGCTACACCTTC. Translation gives CASSSQGGGYTF.

CDR3 in amino acids: CAITGGRDTEAFF. In nucleotides, the CDR3 is TGTGCCATCACCGGGGGGAGAGACACTGAAGCTTTCTTT. V is TRBV10-3 and J is TRBJ1-1; the D gene is possibly TRBD1 (5 bases). The germline V gene has CDR1 ENHRY and CDR2 SYGVKD. This CDR3 region has 13 residues. V lost 7 bases and J lost 3, with 12 bases in between.